The TCR beta chain described here comes from a study of beta chain features in type 1 diabetes. Study-wide results and limits: Highly expressing activated T cells could be over-counted with a cDNA template. Within each of all four CD4+ subsets, Type 1 diabetes patients had TCRB CDR3s that were moderately but significantly shorter. More deletions and fewer insertions at VDJ junctions were seen in type 1 diabetes patients.

This CDR3 spans 15 amino acids. Germline loops: CDR1 SGHDN, CDR2 FVKESK. J was trimmed by 6 bases and V by 2 bases; bases with no gene match: 2. This clone was detected only a few times. What it binds is unknown. Isolated RNA was reverse transcribed in full, so expressed TCRB transcripts were sequenced. Naive, central memory and regulatory T cell samples yielded about 4 million reads on average. Clones were sequenced by immunoSEQ multiplex PCR, and TCRdb holds only the in-frame ones, with some missing. The sample carries hundreds of thousands of clones, over 7.5% recorded once. The receptor's source is a woman aged 18-29 years in good health. V usage is TRBV14 and J usage is TRBJ1-4; 11 bases line up with TRBD1. The material sequenced was naive CD4+ T cells from blood. The CDR3 sequence is CASSQRTGGHEKLFF. Written as DNA, the CDR3 is TGTGCCAGCAGCCAACGGACAGGGGGCCATGAAAAACTGTTTTTT.